These T cell receptor beta chains were read from a single sample in a study of shared clonotypes between healthy human individuals. The assay was immunoSEQ multiplex PCR, and TCRdb's table has in-frame clones only and misses some. The table includes about 320,000 clones, 87% detected once. Sequencing was carried out using memory CD8+ T cells sorted from blood. The receptors were sampled from a man between 18 and 35 years old in good health. The CDR3 runs from the conserved cysteine through the conserved F or W. D genes are given only for firm matches. Clone size is stated in some rows and not others, as once, few, many or a class when expanded.

V	J	size	D	CDR3	DNA
TRBV6-5	TRBJ2-7	.	TRBD1	CASSYADRDQQYF	TGTGCCAGCAGTTACGCCGACAGGGACCAGCAGTACTTC
TRBV10-3	TRBJ2-7	.	.	CAISESDTNRPYEQYF	TGTGCCATCAGTGAGTCGGATACAAACAGACCCTACGAGCAGTACTTC
TRBV27	TRBJ2-1	.	.	CASSPQGHTGLF	TGTGCCAGCAGTCCCCAGGGACATACCGGGCTCTTC
TRBV30	TRBJ2-7	.	.	CAWSVGGVVQYF	TGTGCCTGGAGTGTAGGGGGGGTAGTGCAGTACTTC
TRBV5-1	TRBJ2-7	.	.	CASRGDQPEQYF	TGCGCCAGCAGGGGGGATCAACCCGAGCAGTACTTC
TRBV7-4	TRBJ2-1	.	TRBD2	CASSLFIAGGPNEQFF	TGTGCCAGCAGCTTATTTATAGCGGGAGGGCCCAATGAGCAGTTCTTC
TRBV28	TRBJ2-7	once	.	CASSLGPVYEQYF	TGTGCCAGCAGTTTAGGGCCGGTATACGAGCAGTACTTC
TRBV5-1	TRBJ2-1	few	TRBD2	CATNLGGEQFF	TGCGCCACCAACTTGGGGGGGGAGCAGTTCTTC
TRBV9	TRBJ2-7	.	.	CASSSGISKAQYF	TGTGCCAGCAGCTCAGGGATATCGAAGGCGCAGTACTTC
TRBV28	TRBJ2-1	.	TRBD2	CASSALAGDNNEQFF	TGTGCCAGCAGTGCACTAGCGGGGGACAACAATGAGCAGTTCTTC
TRBV10-3	TRBJ1-5	.	.	CAISEGYRDQPQHF	TGTGCCATCAGTGAAGGGTACAGGGATCAGCCCCAGCATTTT
TRBV27	TRBJ1-6	.	TRBD1	CASRTLRGDGNSPLHF	TGTGCCAGCAGGACGCTCAGGGGGGATGGTAATTCACCCCTCCACTTT
TRBV7-3	TRBJ1-2	.	.	CASSLNGNDYGYTF	TGTGCCAGCAGCTTAAATGGGAATGACTATGGCTACACCTTC
TRBV5-1	TRBJ2-2	.	.	CASSFFTVEIGELFF	TGCGCCAGCAGCTTTTTTACAGTGGAGATCGGGGAGCTGTTTTTT
TRBV4-1	TRBJ2-5	.	.	CASSQSHRPLQETQYF	TGCGCCAGCAGCCAAAGTCACAGACCCCTCCAAGAGACCCAGTACTTC
TRBV28	TRBJ1-5	.	.	CASSLAFQPQHF	TGTGCCAGCAGTTTAGCTTTTCAGCCCCAGCATTTT
TRBV11-2	TRBJ1-2	many	.	CASSPGSSYGYTF	TGTGCCAGCAGCCCCGGGTCTTCATATGGCTACACCTTC
TRBV6-5	TRBJ1-1	few	.	CASTQTGNTEAFF	TGTGCCAGCACCCAAACAGGGAACACTGAAGCTTTCTTT
TRBV7-9	TRBJ1-3	.	.	CASSPADGPSGNTIYF	TGTGCCAGCAGCCCGGCGGATGGGCCCTCTGGAAACACCATATATTTT
TRBV11-2	TRBJ2-2	.	TRBD2	CASSLTSGTYTGELFF	TGTGCCAGCAGCCTGACTAGCGGGACTTACACCGGGGAGCTGTTTTTT
TRBV4-3	TRBJ2-2	.	.	CASSQVSTGYEGTGELFF	TGCGCCAGCAGCCAAGTATCCACAGGGTACGAGGGCACCGGGGAGCTGTTTTTT
TRBV27	TRBJ2-3	.	TRBD2	CASRPGGSGTTQYF	TGTGCCAGCAGACCCGGTGGGAGCGGGACTACGCAGTATTTT
TRBV10-3	TRBJ2-7	.	TRBD1	CAISSQDRDEQYF	TGTGCCATCAGTTCCCAGGACAGGGACGAGCAGTACTTC
TRBV7-9	TRBJ2-1	.	TRBD1	CGTGQRSYNEQFF	TGCGGAACGGGACAGCGCTCCTACAATGAGCAGTTCTTC
TRBV15	TRBJ1-4	.	TRBD1	CATSTSRDRGLYEKLFF	TGTGCCACCAGCACTTCCCGGGACAGGGGGCTTTACGAAAAACTGTTTTTT
TRBV20-1	TRBJ2-7	.	.	CSARDLNEQYF	TGCAGTGCTAGAGATCTTAACGAGCAGTACTTC
TRBV10-3	TRBJ2-7	.	.	CAISEIYRATYEQYF	TGTGCCATCAGTGAAATTTACAGGGCGACCTACGAGCAGTACTTC
TRBV30	TRBJ2-3	.	TRBD1	CAWSERTGAADTQYF	TGTGCCTGGAGCGAAAGGACAGGGGCTGCAGATACGCAGTATTTT
TRBV9	TRBJ2-6	.	TRBD1	CASSVRTGVWSGANVLTF	TGTGCCAGCAGCGTCAGGACAGGGGTATGGTCTGGGGCCAACGTCCTGACTTTC
TRBV7-9	TRBJ2-1	.	.	CASSLAPENEQFF	TGTGCCAGCAGCTTAGCGCCAGAAAATGAGCAGTTCTTC
TRBV2	TRBJ2-1	.	TRBD1	CASTFLQGDEQFF	TGTGCCAGCACCTTCTTACAGGGGGATGAGCAGTTCTTC
TRBV2	TRBJ2-7	.	.	CASSEVSFGTGNEQYF	TGTGCCAGCAGTGAAGTGAGTTTTGGGACTGGAAACGAGCAGTACTTC
TRBV5-1	TRBJ2-7	.	.	CASSPDSSTYEQYF	TGCGCCAGCAGCCCGGACAGTTCAACCTACGAGCAGTACTTC
TRBV27	TRBJ2-3	.	TRBD2	CASRQLAGVVDTQYF	TGTGCCAGCAGGCAACTAGCGGGAGTCGTAGATACGCAGTATTTT
TRBV5-6	TRBJ2-3	.	.	CASSIGADTQYF	TGTGCCAGCAGCATAGGGGCAGATACGCAGTATTTT
TRBV6-6	TRBJ1-5	.	.	CASSLNGYSSNQPQHF	TGTGCCAGCAGCCTAAATGGGTACTCTAGCAATCAGCCCCAGCATTTT